These 15 T cell receptor beta chains share one sample of origin, sequenced in a study of shared clonotypes between healthy human individuals (dated by TCRdb to 2018 to 2020). Library prep was done by the immunoSEQ multiplex PCR assay. TCRdb took over this immuneACCESS table, retaining in-frame rearrangements with V and J assigned. Such tables are incomplete; in checked studies, under half of the missing clones stem from an unresolved V gene, and the remainder is unexplained. This sample has some 2,100,000 clones in its table, and more than 90% of those were observed once. The ten most abundant clones make up less than 0.15% of the sample. The material sequenced was naive CD4+ T cells sorted from blood. In light of the paper, this sample's cell subset or site label describes: CD45RA+ positively selected. These receptors all come from a man aged 18 to 35 in good health.

The chain links TRBV4-2 to TRBJ1-6, with 8 bases fitting TRBD1. J lost 1 base, V lost 0 bases, and 8 bases had no gene match. Germline CDR1 is LGHNA and CDR2 is YNFKEQ. This CDR3 region has 19 residues. CDR3: CASSQDLDRGLSYNSPLHF. As DNA, the CDR3 is TGTGCCAGCAGCCAAGATCTTGACAGGGGACTATCCTATAATTCACCCCTCCACTTT.

The gene calls are TRBV18 and TRBJ1-1; D uncertain. Germline assignment: CDR1 KGHSH and CDR2 LQKENI. CDR3 length: 14 amino acids. Trimming left V 0 bases short and J 1 base short, with 6 bases between. DNA of the CDR3: TGTGCCAGCTCACCACCAGTCGCGAACACTGAAGCTTTCTTT. Translating it yields CASSPPVANTEAFF.

This chain connects TRBV10-3 to TRBJ2-2, with 13 bases aligning to TRBD2. The CDR3 totals 17 residues. V shed 5 bases and J 5 bases; nucleotides not matched to a gene: 8. Per germline, CDR1 ENHRY and CDR2 SYGVKD. The CDR3: CAISTTGLAGDTGELFF. For the CDR3, the DNA is TGTGCCATCAGTACGACCGGACTAGCGGGAGATACCGGGGAGCTGTTTTTT.

In regard to this clone: In the same sample, other DNA sequences code for this CDR3. The chain has TRBV7-9 and TRBJ2-1; the D is unclear. Trimming took off 2 bases at V and 3 bases at J, with 5 bases between the two ends. The CDR3 extends over 13 amino acids. The V gene's germline CDR1 is SEHNR and CDR2 FQNEAQ (reference sequence). CDR3 region: CASSLNSYNEQFF. The CDR3 nucleotides are TGTGCCAGCAGCTTAAACAGCTACAATGAGCAGTTCTTC.

The chain has TRBV11-2 and TRBJ2-7, with TRBD2 matching 8 bases. Germline assignment: CDR1 SGHAT and CDR2 FQNNGV. CDR3 length: 12 amino acids. V shed 4 bases, J shed 10 bases, and the junction held 6 bases outside the gene matches. CDR3 coding DNA: TGTGCCAGCAGCTCCCAGCGGGAGTCCCAGTACTTC. This translates into CASSSQRESQYF. Based on the CDR3 plus reference TRBV11-2 and TRBJ2-7, the full variable domain is EAGVAQSPRYKIIEKRQSVAFWCNPISGHATLYWYQQILGQGPKLLIQFQNNGVVDDSQLPKDRFSAERLKGVDSTLKIQPAKLEDSAVYLCASSSQRESQYFGPGTRLTVT.

The genes are TRBV7-2 and TRBJ2-5; D is unresolved. Trimming removed 5 bases at V and 2 bases at J, with 18 bases between. CDR1 SGHTA and CDR2 FQGNSA come from the germline V gene. The CDR3 is made up of 16 amino acids. Here the CDR3 DNA reads TGTGCCAGCAGCCCACCAAGTTGGGGTGGACAAGAGACCCAGTACTTC. Translation: CASSPPSWGGQETQYF. Full variable domain (remainder filled in from reference TRBV7-2 and TRBJ2-5): GAGVSQSPSNKVTEKGKDVELRCDPISGHTALYWYRQSLGQGLEFLIYFQGNSAPDKSGLPSDRFSAERTGGSVSTLTIQRTQQEDSAVYLCASSPPSWGGQETQYFGPGTRLLVL.

The chain links TRBV28 to TRBJ1-1; D gene uncertain. Germline V gene data show CDR1 as MDHEN and CDR2 as SYDVKM. The CDR3 is 12 residues long. Trimming left V 3 bases short and J 3 bases short, with 5 bases between. The CDR3 region has the DNA TGTGCCAGCAGTTTCTTGTACACTGAAGCTTTCTTT. Translation: CASSFLYTEAFF.

This sequence joins TRBV19 and TRBJ1-4, with TRBD1 matching 9 bases. CDR3 size: 15 residues. The J segment lost 8 bases and the V segment lost 10 bases, leaving 14 bases of the junction unmatched. Per the germline V gene, CDR1 is LNHDA and CDR2 is SQIVND (reference sequence). Here the CDR3 DNA reads TGTGCCACTCAGAACCCCCGGACAGGGGTCGAAAAACTGTTTTTT. This gives the protein CATQNPRTGVEKLFF.

The chain links TRBV10-3 to TRBJ1-6; 9 bases are shared with TRBD1. After removal of 5 bases from V and 7 bases from J, the junction contained 3 bases not matched to a gene. Germline assignment: CDR1 ENHRY and CDR2 SYGVKD. The CDR3 runs to 14 residues. The DNA for the CDR3 is TGTGCCATCAGTCCCGGGACAGGGAATTCACCCCTCCACTTT. Protein product: CAISPGTGNSPLHF.

This sequence joins TRBV10-1 and TRBJ1-1, with 8 bases matching TRBD1. Germline loops: CDR1 WNHNN, CDR2 SYGVQD (reference sequence). The V gene end was trimmed by 3 bases and the J gene end by 9 bases; junction bases not matched to a gene: 6. The CDR3 has 13 residues. CDR3 bases: TGCGCCAGCAGTGATAGGGGGACAGGTAAAGCTTTCTTT. Its protein product is CASSDRGTGKAFF.

This clone has just a few counts. The chain recombines TRBV10-1 with TRBJ2-7, with no clear D. The ends were cut back, 3 bases at V and 3 bases at J, with 6 bases in the middle. From germline, CDR1 is WNHNN and CDR2 SYGVQD (reference sequence). The length of the CDR3 is 12 residues. CDR3 coding DNA: TGCGCCAGCAGTGACTCTGACTACGAGCAGTACTTC. Translating gives CASSDSDYEQYF.

In this sample, this clone turned up once. V is TRBV5-4 and J is TRBJ2-7; D uncertain. The CDR3 length is 14 residues. Germline V lookup: CDR1 SGHNT, CDR2 YYREEE (reference sequence). V lost 1 base, J lost 0 bases, and 8 bases lay in between. The CDR3 is CASSLPESSYEQYF. In DNA, the CDR3 is TGTGCCAGCAGCTTGCCGGAGAGCTCCTACGAGCAGTACTTC.

This chain joins TRBV13 and TRBJ1-2; 7 bases are a match to TRBD1. The CDR3 spans 13 residues. Germline values: CDR1 PRHDT, CDR2 FYEKMQ (reference sequence). V lost 6 bases, J lost 5 bases, and 6 bases stayed unmatched. CDR3 coding DNA: TGTGCCAGCAGGAAAACAGGGGCTTATGGCTACACCTTC. Its protein product is CASRKTGAYGYTF.

This chain uses TRBV11-2 with TRBJ1-1; D not resolved. The V and J ends lost 6 bases and 0 bases respectively, with 8 bases between them. Germline V gene sequence: CDR1 SGHAT, CDR2 FQNNGV. The CDR3 consists of 13 residues. DNA of the CDR3: TGTGCCAGCAGTCCGGAGATGAACACTGAAGCTTTCTTT. Translated, it gives CASSPEMNTEAFF.

V gene TRBV7-8 combines with J gene TRBJ2-7; tentative D call: TRBD2 (5 bases). The CDR3 length is 15 residues. The V end lost 6 bases, the J end lost 4 bases, and 19 bases lay between the germline ends. CDR1 is SGHVS, CDR2 FQNEAQ, per germline. The CDR3 region is CASRGALTKPYEQYF. The CDR3 bases are TGTGCCAGCAGGGGAGCCCTCACGAAACCTTACGAGCAGTACTTC.